The present T cell receptor (beta chain) was sequenced within a study of cytomegalovirus exposure and HLA in healthy donors. Findings and limits, study-wide: Most TCRs appeared rarely, but some public TCRs recurred in many donors. Excluded were some V segments that proved indistinguishable, including TRBV6-2 and TRBV6-3.

PCR amplification relied on 60 Vbeta primers (plus 13 Jbeta primers). TCRdb's copy holds only in-frame clones and misses some; the assay was immunoSEQ multiplex PCR. Seen here are 40,000 to 55,000 clones, around 80% observed once, and the top ten hold more than 7%. The germline CDR1 and CDR2 sequences are SGHAT and FQNNGV. The CDR3 has 15 amino acids. Trimming cost V 2 bases and J 0 bases, with 11 bases left between them. This clone was seen a handful of times. Its antigen is unidentified. This rearrangement joins TRBV11-2 to TRBJ2-7, with D unclear. This TCR came from a man between 25 and 39 years old in good health and CMV-seropositive. Source material: PBMCs. The CDR3 DNA follows: TGTGCCAGCAGCTTATTTGCCGCTAGCTCCTACGAGCAGTACTTC. This gives the protein CASSLFAASSYEQYF.